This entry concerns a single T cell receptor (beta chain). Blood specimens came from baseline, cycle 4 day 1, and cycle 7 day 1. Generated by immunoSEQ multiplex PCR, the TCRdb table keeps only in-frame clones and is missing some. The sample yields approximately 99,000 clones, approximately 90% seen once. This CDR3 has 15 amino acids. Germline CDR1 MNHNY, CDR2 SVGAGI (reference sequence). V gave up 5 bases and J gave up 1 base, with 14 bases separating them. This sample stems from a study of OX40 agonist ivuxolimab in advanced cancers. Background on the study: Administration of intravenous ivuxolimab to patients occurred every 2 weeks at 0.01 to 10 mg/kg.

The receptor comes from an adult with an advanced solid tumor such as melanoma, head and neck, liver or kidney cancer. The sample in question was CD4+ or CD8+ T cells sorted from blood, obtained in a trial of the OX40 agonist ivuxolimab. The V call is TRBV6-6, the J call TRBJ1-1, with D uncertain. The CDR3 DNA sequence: TGTGCCAGCAGTACCCAGAGGTCTTCGAACACTGAAGCTTTCTTT. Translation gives CASSTQRSSNTEAFF.